These T cell receptor beta chains were read from a single sample in a study of blood T cell repertoires in COVID-19. Sequenced by immunoSEQ multiplex PCR; TCRdb stores in-frame clones only, minus some. The repertoire holds some 400,000 clones, with around 87% as singletons. The specimen was PBMCs or T cells enriched from blood (not recorded which). Receptors were obtained from a man aged 25-40 years who had recovered from COVID-19. CDR3s include the opening cysteine and the closing phenylalanine or tryptophan. A D gene is named only where the DNA matches it firmly. Expanded clones get a size class; other rows say once, few or many, or leave the size out.

length	D	J	size	V	DNA	CDR3
16	NA	TRBJ1-1	NA	TRBV9	TGTGCCAGCAGCGTAGCTACTAGCACTCCAGAAACTGAAGCTTTCTTT	CASSVATSTPETEAFF
14	NA	TRBJ2-5	NA	TRBV7-3	TGTGCCAGCAGCCTGGGGCTAACCCAAGAGACCCAGTACTTC	CASSLGLTQETQYF
12	NA	TRBJ2-5	NA	TRBV29-1	TGCAGCGTTTATAGGCAGGCCGGGACCCAGTACTTC	CSVYRQAGTQYF
17	TRBD1	TRBJ1-4	NA	TRBV7-9	TGTGCCAGCAGCCCTTGGGGTCACGGACAGGGGGATGAAAAACTGTTTTTT	CASSPWGHGQGDEKLFF
14	TRBD1	TRBJ2-7	NA	TRBV18	TGTGCCAGCTCAGTCGGACAGGGCTCCTACGAGCAGTACTTC	CASSVGQGSYEQYF
13	NA	TRBJ2-3	NA	TRBV6-5	TGTGCCAGTACATTGGCGGGCACAGATACGCAGTATTTT	CASTLAGTDTQYF
15	TRBD2	TRBJ2-1	NA	TRBV6-1	TGTGCCAGCAGAGAAGCGGGGGGACGACTGGATGAGCAGTTCTTC	CASREAGGRLDEQFF
15	NA	TRBJ1-2	NA	TRBV2	TGTGCCAGCAGTGAAGGGTTCAGGGTGGACTATGGCTACACCTTC	CASSEGFRVDYGYTF
15	NA	TRBJ2-7	NA	TRBV10-2	TGCGCCAGCAGTAGATCCCCGGGACTCTCCTTTGAGCAGTACTTC	CASSRSPGLSFEQYF
14	NA	TRBJ1-3	once	TRBV28	TGTGCCAGCAGTTTGCAGGGAACTGGAAACACCATATATTTT	CASSLQGTGNTIYF
16	TRBD1	TRBJ1-5	NA	TRBV12-5	TGTGCTAGTGGTTTGAGGGGCGGACAGGGAGTTCAGCCCCAGCATTTT	CASGLRGGQGVQPQHF
12	NA	TRBJ1-3	NA	TRBV19	TGTGCCAGTAGTAACACTGGAAACACCATATATTTT	CASSNTGNTIYF
16	TRBD2	TRBJ2-1	NA	TRBV6-2/TRBV6-3	TGTGCCAGCAGTTACTCGCGGGGGGGCACCTACAATGAGCAGTTCTTC	CASSYSRGGTYNEQFF
13	TRBD1	TRBJ1-4	NA	TRBV7-9	TGTGCCAGCAGCTTAGCGACAGGGCCTAAACTGTTTTTT	CASSLATGPKLFF
14	TRBD1	TRBJ2-2	NA	TRBV10-2	TGCGCCAGCAGTCGGACAGGGGTTGCCGGGGAGCTGTTTTTT	CASSRTGVAGELFF
13	NA	TRBJ2-7	NA	TRBV18	TGTGCCAGCTCAAATCTAGTCAGTGACGAGCAGTACTTC	CASSNLVSDEQYF
13	NA	TRBJ2-3	NA	TRBV2	TGTGCCACCGCCGGCAGGGGTACAGATACGCAGTATTTT	CATAGRGTDTQYF
12	NA	TRBJ2-3	NA	TRBV4-2	TGTGCCAGCAGCCGAGGGCCTGATACGCAGTATTTT	CASSRGPDTQYF